Sequencing of this T cell receptor beta chain was carried out in a study of T cell clonality in common variable immunodeficiency. Assay used: immunoSEQ multiplex PCR; TCRdb lists only in-frame clones, some missing. The table lists around 47,000 clones, with no singletons. In germline, CDR1 is LNHDA, CDR2 SQIVND (reference sequence). Trimming at V came to 4 bases and at J to 0 bases, leaving 7 bases not matched to a gene. CDR3 size: 16 residues. General study points: Compared with healthy controls, CVID subjects showed increased TCRbeta clonality, mostly in about a third. Repertoire-complication correlations in CVID were limited by patient heterogeneity.

The table lists this clone with many counts. Its antigen remains unidentified. The read is 3 residues too short to cover the CDR3 end, so that end is filled in from the germline J gene. The chain is built from TRBV19 and TRBJ2-3; the match to TRBD1 covers 7 bases. The TCR originated in a person aged 18 to 75 in good health. Sequenced sample: peripheral blood mononuclear cells. The CDR3 DNA, read in part, is TGTGCCAGTAGTACCGAAGGGACAGTTAGCACAGATACG. This encodes CASSTEGTVSTDT. The CDR3 in full is CASSTEGTVSTDTQYF.